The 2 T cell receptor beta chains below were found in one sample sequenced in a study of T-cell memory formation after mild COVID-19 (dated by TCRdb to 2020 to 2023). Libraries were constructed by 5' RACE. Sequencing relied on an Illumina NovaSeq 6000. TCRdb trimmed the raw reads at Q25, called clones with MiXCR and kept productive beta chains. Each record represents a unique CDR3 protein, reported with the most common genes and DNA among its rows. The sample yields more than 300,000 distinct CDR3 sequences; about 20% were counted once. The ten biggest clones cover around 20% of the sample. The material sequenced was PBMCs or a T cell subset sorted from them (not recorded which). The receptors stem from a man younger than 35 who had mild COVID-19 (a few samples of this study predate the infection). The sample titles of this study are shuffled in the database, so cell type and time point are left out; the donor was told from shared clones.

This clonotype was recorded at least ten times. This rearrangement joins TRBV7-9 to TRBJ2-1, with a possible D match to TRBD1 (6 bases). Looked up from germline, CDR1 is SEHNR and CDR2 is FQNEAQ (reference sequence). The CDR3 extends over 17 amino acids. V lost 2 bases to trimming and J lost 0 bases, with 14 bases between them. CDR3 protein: CASSLLRDTSSYNEQFF. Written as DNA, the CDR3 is TGTGCCAGCAGCTTACTTCGGGACACCAGCTCCTACAATGAGCAGTTCTTC.

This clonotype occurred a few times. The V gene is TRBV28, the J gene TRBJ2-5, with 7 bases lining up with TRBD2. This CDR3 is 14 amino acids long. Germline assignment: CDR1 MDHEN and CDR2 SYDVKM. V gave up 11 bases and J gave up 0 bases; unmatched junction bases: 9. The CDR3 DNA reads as TGTGCCGTTAGCGGGTCCCGGTACCAAGAGACCCAGTACTTC. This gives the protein CAVSGSRYQETQYF.